This TCR beta chain was recovered during a study of cytomegalovirus exposure and HLA in healthy donors. Turning to the study itself: Ancestry clustering placed 70% to 85% of a few hundred genotyped donors in the Caucasian-associated cluster. Study-wide results and caveats: Several V segments, TRBV6-2 and TRBV6-3 among them, could not be told apart and were dropped. An apparent linkage of common viral pathogens to several of the most significant clusters emerged in a later analysis.

With respect to this clone: Antigen specificity is unknown.

Trimming stripped 4 bases from V and 4 bases from J, with 10 bases between. Per the germline V gene, CDR1 is SNHLY and CDR2 is FYNNEI. The CDR3 has 13 residues. PCR amplification relied on 60 Vbeta primers (plus 13 Jbeta primers). Produced via immunoSEQ multiplex PCR; TCRdb's table is partial and in-frame only. Among about 200,000 clones listed, 80% to 90% were seen once. The source of this sequence is a man under 40 in good health and CMV-seronegative. V usage is TRBV2 and J usage is TRBJ1-2, with D perhaps matching TRBD1 (5 bases). Source material: PBMCs. The CDR3 DNA sequence: TGTGCCAGCAGTGGGGGGGAAGGCTATGGCTACACCTTC. Its protein is CASSGGEGYGYTF.